This TCR beta chain was observed in a study of OX40 agonist ivuxolimab in advanced cancers. Some clones are missing from TCRdb's copy, which holds only in-frame ones; the method was immunoSEQ multiplex PCR. The sample includes roughly 48,000 clones, nearly 85% of them seen just once. The study, taken as a whole, reports: Among T cells, CD8+ cells averaged more expanded clones than CD4+ cells. Some nonresponders additionally presented with little normalized T-cell clonal expansion.

About this clone: The antigen is not known.

No patient had autoimmune disease or received systemic immunosuppression. V lost 2 bases and J lost 4, with 14 bases in between. This CDR3 is 15 amino acids long. Per the germline V gene, CDR1 is KGHSH and CDR2 is LQKENI. The chain has TRBV18 and TRBJ1-2, with D perhaps matching TRBD1 (6 bases). Source: CD4+ or CD8+ T cells sorted from blood, taken in a trial of the OX40 agonist ivuxolimab. This TCR came from an adult with an advanced solid tumor such as melanoma, head and neck, liver or kidney cancer. The CDR3 protein is CASSPSVQGLYGYTF. The DNA for the CDR3 is TGTGCCAGCTCACCAAGTGTCCAGGGGCTCTATGGCTACACCTTC.